This TCR beta chain was recorded in a study of siplizumab effects on memory and regulatory T cells. Measured with immunoSEQ multiplex PCR; TCRdb has only the in-frame clones, and not every one. The sample includes 100,000 or so clones, 92% of them seen just once. V was pared by 0 bases and J by 1 base, with 2 bases of the junction left unmatched. The CDR3 contains 15 residues. Germline-derived CDR1 and CDR2 are LGHNA and YNFKEQ. This sequence was found in a human donor in good health. Specimen: non-Treg CD4+ T cells sorted from blood. J is TRBJ1-2 and V is TRBV4-2; 7 nucleotides line up with TRBD1. This chain's CDR3 is CASSQDAGGNYGYTF. The CDR3 bases are TGTGCCAGCAGCCAAGATGCAGGGGGTAACTATGGCTACACCTTC.